The present TCR beta chain was sequenced within a study of Ad26.COV2.S vaccination and SARS-CoV-2 variants. The wider study: Ad26.COV2.S was injected intramuscularly once or twice, 56 days apart.

V lost 5 bases, J lost 7 bases, and 12 bases lay in between. Germline assignment: CDR1 WSHSY and CDR2 SAAADI. CDR3 size: 13 residues. Measured with immunoSEQ multiplex PCR; TCRdb has only the in-frame clones, and not every one. The data hold some 320,000 clones, with 70% to 90% observed a single time. Treatment denoted: roughly 19 received Ad26.COV2.S at low or high dose, single or two shots; 5 received placebo; per-sample allocation not given. Sampling was performed 63 days after the first vaccine or placebo injection. The sequencing here drew on peripheral blood, taken in a trial of Ad26.COV2.S vaccine versus placebo. The rearrangement uses TRBV10-2 and TRBJ1-5; maybe TRBD1 (5 bases). This TCR was recovered from a person between 18 and 65 years old who received the Ad26.COV2.S COVID-19 vaccine or a placebo. CDR3 amino acids: CASSPGQAQPQHF. The CDR3 coding sequence is TGCGCCAGCAGTCCGGGGCAGGCGCAGCCCCAGCATTTT.